This T cell receptor beta chain derives from a study of spatial heterogeneity in lung cancer. Overall study context: Each unique TCR and UMI combination was seen more than ten times on average in raw reads.

The time point denotes: sample taken at primary tumor resection. Using its own MiXCR run on the 5' RACE reads, TCRdb lists one record per CDR3 protein. The sample carries 2,500 to 3,500 distinct CDR3 sequences, 4.5% to 5% recorded once. This clonotype is judged medium-sized (0.01 to 0.1%). V was pared by 4 bases and J by 0 bases, with 9 bases of the junction left unmatched. Germline V gene data show CDR1 as SGHRS and CDR2 as YFSETQ. The CDR3 consists of 16 residues. The V and J genes are TRBV5-1 and TRBJ1-1; 7 bases agree with TRBD1. The clonotype comes from a male donor with early-stage non-small cell lung cancer. The sample was normal lung tissue next to the tumor, taken at surgery. CDR3 nucleotides: TGCGCCAGCAGCCAGGGGGACCACCGTTTGAACACTGAAGCTTTCTTT. It encodes CASSQGDHRLNTEAFF.